These T cell receptor beta chains were read from a single sample in a study of cytomegalovirus exposure and HLA in healthy donors. Data came from immunoSEQ multiplex PCR; TCRdb stores just in-frame clones and leaves some out. The sample carries 150,000 or so clones, around 80% recorded once. Sequencing was done on a sample of PBMCs. The receptors were sampled from a male donor in good health and CMV-seropositive. Both conserved end residues are part of each CDR3. A D gene is named only where the DNA matches it firmly. Clone size is given for some rows only: seen once, a few or many times, or a class if the clone is expanded.

D: .
V: TRBV5-5
J: TRBJ2-7
size: .
DNA: TGTGCCAGCAGCTACGAGACCTACGAGCAGTACTTC
CDR3: CASSYETYEQYF

D: TRBD1
V: TRBV5-4
J: TRBJ2-3
size: .
DNA: TGTGCCAGCAGCAGCAACAGGGGTCTGAGAGGCACAGATACGCAGTATTTT
CDR3: CASSSNRGLRGTDTQYF

D: .
V: TRBV29-1
J: TRBJ2-5
size: .
DNA: TGCAGCGTTGTGCACTCCGAAGAGACCCAGTACTTC
CDR3: CSVVHSEETQYF

D: TRBD2
V: TRBV27
J: TRBJ2-5
size: .
DNA: TGTGCCAGCAGCCCGGGGGGACTAGCGGGAGAGAAGACCCAGTACTTC
CDR3: CASSPGGLAGEKTQYF

D: TRBD1
V: TRBV6-5
J: TRBJ1-2
size: .
DNA: TGTGCCAGCAGTGGCGACAGGGGGGGTGGCTACACCTTC
CDR3: CASSGDRGGGYTF

D: .
V: TRBV30
J: TRBJ1-2
size: few
DNA: TGTGCCTGGAGTGACGGGGGGCTTCGGAGGGGCTACACCTTC
CDR3: CAWSDGGLRRGYTF

D: .
V: TRBV28
J: TRBJ1-1
size: .
DNA: TGTGCCAGCAGTTTAGTGGTGGGGGGCACTGAAGCTTTCTTT
CDR3: CASSLVVGGTEAFF

D: TRBD1
V: TRBV11-3
J: TRBJ2-2
size: .
DNA: TGTGCCACACGGGGACAGAGTAACACCGGGGAGCTGTTTTTT
CDR3: CATRGQSNTGELFF

D: .
V: TRBV9
J: TRBJ1-4
size: .
DNA: TGTGCCAGCAGTCCCAGCGAGACCAATGAAAAACTGTTTTTT
CDR3: CASSPSETNEKLFF

D: TRBD2
V: TRBV7-6
J: TRBJ2-7
size: .
DNA: TGTGCCAGCACCCAGGCGGGGGGCTCCTACGAGCAGTACTTC
CDR3: CASTQAGGSYEQYF

D: TRBD2
V: TRBV27
J: TRBJ2-3
size: .
DNA: TGTGCCAGCAGCTTAGGGGGTAGCGGGAGAGATACGCAGTATTTT
CDR3: CASSLGGSGRDTQYF

D: TRBD1
V: TRBV30
J: TRBJ2-5
size: .
DNA: TGTGCCTGGAGGTACAGGGGTGAGACCCAGTACTTC
CDR3: CAWRYRGETQYF

D: .
V: TRBV6-5
J: TRBJ1-1
size: few
DNA: TGTGCCAGCAGTTACTACGGCCGGGGCACTGAAGCTTTCTTT
CDR3: CASSYYGRGTEAFF

D: .
V: TRBV19
J: TRBJ1-1
size: .
DNA: TGTGCCTCCGAGGCCCGGAAGTCCAGAACTGAAGCTTTCTTT
CDR3: CASEARKSRTEAFF

D: .
V: TRBV9
J: TRBJ2-2
size: few
DNA: TGTGCCAGCAGCGTATGGGCTAGCTTGACCGGGGAGCTGTTTTTT
CDR3: CASSVWASLTGELFF

D: TRBD1
V: TRBV28
J: TRBJ1-2
size: .
DNA: TGTGCCAGCAGGTGGACAGGGCGGGAAGAGGGCTACACCTTC
CDR3: CASRWTGREEGYTF

D: .
V: TRBV28
J: TRBJ2-1
size: .
DNA: TGTGCCAGCAGTTTGGAGGACAATGAGCAGTTCTTC
CDR3: CASSLEDNEQFF

D: .
V: TRBV7-3
J: TRBJ1-1
size: .
DNA: TGTGCCAGCAGCTTATCCCGGAACACTGAAGCTTTCTTT
CDR3: CASSLSRNTEAFF

D: .
V: TRBV5-4
J: TRBJ1-2
size: .
DNA: TGTGCCAGCAGCTTGGCCGGTCTCAGGTTGGGTGATGGCTACACCTTC
CDR3: CASSLAGLRLGDGYTF

D: .
V: TRBV11-3
J: TRBJ1-1
size: .
DNA: TGTGCCAGCAGCTTAACGGGGTGGGCGGTGATGAACACTGAAGCTTTCTTT
CDR3: CASSLTGWAVMNTEAFF

D: TRBD2
V: TRBV7-6
J: TRBJ2-7
size: .
DNA: TGTGCCAGCAGCCGAGCGGCGGGGGGCGAGCAGTACTTC
CDR3: CASSRAAGGEQYF

D: .
V: TRBV30
J: TRBJ2-1
size: .
DNA: TGTGCCTGGAGTGTCTCAGGGATCGGTGAGCAGTTCTTC
CDR3: CAWSVSGIGEQFF

D: TRBD2
V: TRBV19
J: TRBJ2-5
size: .
DNA: TGTGCCAGTAACCAACCGGGACTAGGCCGCCAAGAGACCCAGTACTTC
CDR3: CASNQPGLGRQETQYF

D: .
V: TRBV6-5
J: TRBJ1-3
size: once
DNA: TGTGCCAGCAGTTACTCCGCTCCGGCTGGAAACACCATATATTTT
CDR3: CASSYSAPAGNTIYF

D: TRBD2
V: TRBV7-2
J: TRBJ2-7
size: few
DNA: TGTGCCAGCAGCTTGGGGACTAGCGGGAGGCGGGCCGGCTACGAGCAGTACTTC
CDR3: CASSLGTSGRRAGYEQYF

D: .
V: TRBV9
J: TRBJ2-5
size: .
DNA: TGTGCCAGCAGCGGTAGTAGTCTGGAGACCCAGTACTTC
CDR3: CASSGSSLETQYF

D: .
V: TRBV5-1
J: TRBJ2-2
size: .
DNA: TGCGCCAGCAGCTTGGGCGGAATCGAAACCGGGGAGCTGTTTTTT
CDR3: CASSLGGIETGELFF

D: TRBD1
V: TRBV19
J: TRBJ1-1
size: .
DNA: TGTGCCAGTAGTGATGAGACAGGGCGCCCTTTAAACACTGAAGCTTTCTTT
CDR3: CASSDETGRPLNTEAFF

D: .
V: TRBV7-2
J: TRBJ2-1
size: .
DNA: TGTGCCAGCAGCTTTTATGACAATGAGCAGTTCTTC
CDR3: CASSFYDNEQFF